The following is a T cell receptor beta chain sequence with its context. The PCR contained 60 Vbeta and 13 Jbeta primers. Assay used: immunoSEQ multiplex PCR; TCRdb lists only in-frame clones, some missing. This table holds about 180,000 clones, just under 80% found once. This sample is drawn from a study of cytomegalovirus exposure and HLA in healthy donors. V gave up 0 bases and J gave up 2 bases, with 9 bases separating them. The CDR3 length is 15 residues. Germline assignment: CDR1 MNHNY and CDR2 SVGAGI (reference sequence). The chain carries TRBV6-6 and TRBJ2-3, with a tentative D call TRBD2 (5 bases). This receptor was identified in a woman in her twenties or thirties in good health and CMV-seronegative. Sequencing used PBMCs. The DNA for the CDR3 is TGTGCCAGCAGTTACTCGAGGGCTGCCACAGATACGCAGTATTTT. This codes for CASSYSRAATDTQYF.